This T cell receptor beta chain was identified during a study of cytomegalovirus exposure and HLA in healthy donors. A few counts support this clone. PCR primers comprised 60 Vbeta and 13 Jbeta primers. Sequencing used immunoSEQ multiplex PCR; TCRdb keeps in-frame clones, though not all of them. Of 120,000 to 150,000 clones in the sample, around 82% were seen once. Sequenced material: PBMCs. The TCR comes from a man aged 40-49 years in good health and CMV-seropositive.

The CDR3 nucleotides read TGTGCCAGCTCACCCCTGACAGGGAACACTGAAGCTTTCTTT. Amino acid sequence: CASSPLTGNTEAFF. The chain recombines TRBV18 with TRBJ1-1, with D tentatively TRBD1 (6 bases). CDR3 length equals 14 residues. The V end was cut by 3 bases, the J end by 1 base, with 9 bases between. Germline V gene data show CDR1 as KGHSH and CDR2 as LQKENI.